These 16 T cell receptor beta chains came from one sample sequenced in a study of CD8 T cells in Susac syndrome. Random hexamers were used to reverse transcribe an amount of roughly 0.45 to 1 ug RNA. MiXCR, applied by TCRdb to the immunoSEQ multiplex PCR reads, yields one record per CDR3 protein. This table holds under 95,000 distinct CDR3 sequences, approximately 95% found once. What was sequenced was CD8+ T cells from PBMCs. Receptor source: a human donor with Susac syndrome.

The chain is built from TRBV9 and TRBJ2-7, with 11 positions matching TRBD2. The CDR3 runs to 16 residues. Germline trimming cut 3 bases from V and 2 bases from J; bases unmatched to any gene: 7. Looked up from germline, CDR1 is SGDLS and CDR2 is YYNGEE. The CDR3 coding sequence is TGTGCCAGCAGCGACCTTAGCGGGAGGGCCCCCTACGAGCAGTACTTC. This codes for CASSDLSGRAPYEQYF.

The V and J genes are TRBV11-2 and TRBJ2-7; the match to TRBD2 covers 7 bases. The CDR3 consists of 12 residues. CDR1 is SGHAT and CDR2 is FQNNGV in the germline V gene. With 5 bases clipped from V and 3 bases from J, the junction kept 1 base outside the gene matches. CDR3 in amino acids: CASSPGGYEQYF. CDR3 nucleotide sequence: TGTGCCAGCAGCCCGGGGGGCTACGAGCAGTACTTC.

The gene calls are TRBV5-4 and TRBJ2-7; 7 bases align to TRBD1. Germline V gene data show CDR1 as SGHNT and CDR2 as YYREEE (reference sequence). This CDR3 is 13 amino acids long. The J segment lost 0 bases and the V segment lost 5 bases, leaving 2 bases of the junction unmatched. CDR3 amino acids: CASRRDSSYEQYF. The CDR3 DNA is TGTGCCAGCAGGAGGGACAGCTCCTACGAGCAGTACTTC.

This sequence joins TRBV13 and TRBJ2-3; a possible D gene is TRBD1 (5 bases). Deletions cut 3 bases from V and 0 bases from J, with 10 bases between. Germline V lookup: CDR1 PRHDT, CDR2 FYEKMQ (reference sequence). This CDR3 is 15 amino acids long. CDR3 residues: CASSFVTESTDTQYF. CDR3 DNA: TGTGCCAGCAGCTTTGTGACAGAGAGCACAGATACGCAGTATTTT.

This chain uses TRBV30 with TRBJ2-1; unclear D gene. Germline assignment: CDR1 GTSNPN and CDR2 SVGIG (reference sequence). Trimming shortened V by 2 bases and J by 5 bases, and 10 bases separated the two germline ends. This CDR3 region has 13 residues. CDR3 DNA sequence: TGTGCCTGGAGTCCCCCCGAGGACAATGAGCAGTTCTTC. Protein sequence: CAWSPPEDNEQFF.

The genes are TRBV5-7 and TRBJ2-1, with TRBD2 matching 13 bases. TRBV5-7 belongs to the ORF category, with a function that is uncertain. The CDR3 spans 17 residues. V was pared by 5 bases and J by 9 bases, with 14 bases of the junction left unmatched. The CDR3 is CASRTGLAGEPDTEQFF. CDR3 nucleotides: TGTGCCAGCAGGACCGGACTAGCGGGAGAACCCGATACTGAGCAGTTCTTC.

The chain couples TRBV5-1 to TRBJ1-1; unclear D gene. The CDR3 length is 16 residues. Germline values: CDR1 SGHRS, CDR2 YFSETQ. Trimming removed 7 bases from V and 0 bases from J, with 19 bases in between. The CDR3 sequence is CASGPNPVGMNTEAFF. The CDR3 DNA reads TGCGCCAGCGGACCAAACCCTGTGGGAATGAACACTGAAGCTTTCTTT.

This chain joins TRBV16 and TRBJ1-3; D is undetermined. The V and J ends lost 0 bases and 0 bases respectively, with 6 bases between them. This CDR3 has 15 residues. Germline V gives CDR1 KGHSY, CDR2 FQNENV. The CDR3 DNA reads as TGTGCCAGCAGCCAATCGGGCTCCTCTGGAAACACCATATATTTT. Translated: CASSQSGSSGNTIYF.

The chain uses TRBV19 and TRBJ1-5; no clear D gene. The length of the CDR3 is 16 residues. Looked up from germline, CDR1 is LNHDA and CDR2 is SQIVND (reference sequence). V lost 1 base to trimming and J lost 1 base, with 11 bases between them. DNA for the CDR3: TGTGCCAGTAGTATAGGACACGGAATAAGCAATCAGCCCCAGCATTTT. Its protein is CASSIGHGISNQPQHF. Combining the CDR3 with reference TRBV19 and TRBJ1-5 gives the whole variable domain DGGITQSPKYLFRKEGQNVTLSCEQNLNHDAMYWYRQDPGQGLRLIYYSQIVNDFQKGDIAEGYSVSREKKESFPLTVTSAQKNPTAFYLCASSIGHGISNQPQHFGDGTRLSIL.

The CDR3 sequence: CASSLGLTGGETQYF. The CDR3 DNA follows: TGTGCCAGCAGCCTGGGGCTAACGGGAGGGGAGACCCAGTACTTC. This sequence joins TRBV12-3 or TRBV12-4 and TRBJ2-5; 8 nucleotides agree with TRBD2. The CDR3 length is 15 residues. V lost 6 bases, J lost 5 bases, and 11 bases stayed unmatched.

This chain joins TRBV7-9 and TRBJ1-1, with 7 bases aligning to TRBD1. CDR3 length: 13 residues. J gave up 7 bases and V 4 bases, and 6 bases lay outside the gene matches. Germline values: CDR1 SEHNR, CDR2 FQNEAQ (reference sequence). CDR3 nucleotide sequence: TGTGCCAGCAGCTCCGGGACAGCGGGTGAAGCTTTCTTT. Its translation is CASSSGTAGEAFF.

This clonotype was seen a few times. The CDR3 bases are TGTGCCAGCAGCTCTGTGGGCAAGGGGAACACTGAAGCTTTCTTT. Protein: CASSSVGKGNTEAFF. The chain combines TRBV13 with TRBJ1-1, with D unresolved. Trimming removed 4 bases at V and 1 base at J, with 13 bases between. The CDR3 length is 15 residues. CDR1 and CDR2 (germline): PRHDT, FYEKMQ (reference sequence).

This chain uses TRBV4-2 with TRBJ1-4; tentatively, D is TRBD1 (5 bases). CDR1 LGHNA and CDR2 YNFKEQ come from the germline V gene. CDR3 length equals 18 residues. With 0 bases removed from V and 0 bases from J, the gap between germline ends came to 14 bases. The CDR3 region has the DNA TGTGCCAGCAGCCAAGAAGGTGAGGGGCCTGCAACTAATGAAAAACTGTTTTTT. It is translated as CASSQEGEGPATNEKLFF.

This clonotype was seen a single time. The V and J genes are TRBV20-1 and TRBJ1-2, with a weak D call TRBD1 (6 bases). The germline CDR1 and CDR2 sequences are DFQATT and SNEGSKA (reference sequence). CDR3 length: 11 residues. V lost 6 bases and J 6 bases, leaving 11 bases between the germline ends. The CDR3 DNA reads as TGCAGTGCCTTGCCAGGGGATGGCTACACCTTC. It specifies CSALPGDGYTF.

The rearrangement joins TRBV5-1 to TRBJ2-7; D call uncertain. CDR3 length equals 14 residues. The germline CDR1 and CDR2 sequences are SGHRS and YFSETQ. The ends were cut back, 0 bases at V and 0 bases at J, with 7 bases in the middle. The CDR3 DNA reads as TGCGCCAGCAGCTTGGTCGGTGACTCCTACGAGCAGTACTTC. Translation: CASSLVGDSYEQYF.

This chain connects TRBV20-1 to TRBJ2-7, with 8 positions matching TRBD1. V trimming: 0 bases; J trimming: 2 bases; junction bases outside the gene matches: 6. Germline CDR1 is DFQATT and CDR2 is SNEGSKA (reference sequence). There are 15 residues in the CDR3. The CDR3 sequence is CSARDLQGDPYEQYF. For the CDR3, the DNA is TGCAGTGCTAGAGATCTACAGGGGGACCCCTACGAGCAGTACTTC.